The 4 T cell receptor beta chains in this list originate from one sample, sequenced in a study of blood T cells in healthy people across ages. The authors ran a second PCR of roughly 7 to 11 cycles using a sample-barcoded 5' primer and a J-beta primer mix. One entry per CDR3 protein, called by TCRdb with MiXCR from the 5' RACE reads. The sample consists of around 580,000 distinct CDR3 sequences, around 48% of them appearing once. Sequencing was carried out using blood. Source of these receptors: an elderly man in good health.

This clonotype has just a few counts. The CDR3 DNA reads TGCAGCGTTTCGACAGGCACAGATACGCAGTATTTT. Protein sequence: CSVSTGTDTQYF. V and J are TRBV29-1 and TRBJ2-3, with D possibly matching TRBD1 (5 bases). This CDR3 contains 12 residues. V was cut by 5 bases and J by 1 base, with 7 bases left in between. Germline V gene data show CDR1 as SQVTM and CDR2 as ANQGSEA.

This clonotype was detected many times. The rearrangement joins TRBV6-5 to TRBJ2-1, with TRBD1 identical over 7 bases. CDR1 is MNHEY, CDR2 SVGAGI, per germline. Trimming cost V 4 bases and J 4 bases; bases outside gene matches: 7. This CDR3 has 15 amino acids. The CDR3, as DNA: TGTGCCAGCAGTTTTGACAGGGACAAGTACAATGAGCAGTTCTTC. This gives the protein CASSFDRDKYNEQFF.

This chain links TRBV5-1 with TRBJ1-6, with D maybe TRBD1 (5 bases). There are 14 residues in the CDR3. Germline CDR1 is SGHRS and CDR2 is YFSETQ. V was pared by 0 bases and J by 7 bases, with 8 bases between. CDR3 DNA: TGCGCCAGCAGCTTGGGACAGCGGAATTCACCCCTCCACTTT. The encoded protein is CASSLGQRNSPLHF.

This clonotype was counted between two and nine times. V is TRBV30 and J is TRBJ1-4, with D possibly being TRBD1 (5 bases). V lost 4 bases to trimming and J lost 3 bases, with 21 bases between them. CDR1 is GTSNPN and CDR2 is SVGIG in the germline V gene (reference sequence). This CDR3 comprises 17 residues. The CDR3 nucleotides are TGTGCCTGGACCGGAGCTGGGGTTCCGGGACCTAATGAAAAACTGTTTTTT. Translated, it gives CAWTGAGVPGPNEKLFF.